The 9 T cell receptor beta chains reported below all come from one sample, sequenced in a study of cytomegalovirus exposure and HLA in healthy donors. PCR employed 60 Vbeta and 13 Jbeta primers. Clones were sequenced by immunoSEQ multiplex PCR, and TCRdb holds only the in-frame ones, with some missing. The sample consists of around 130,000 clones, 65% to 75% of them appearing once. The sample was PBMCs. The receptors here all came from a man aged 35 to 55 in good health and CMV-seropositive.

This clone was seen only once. CDR3 nucleotides: TGTGCCAGCAGCCAAGATTCACAACTAAGATACGAGCAGTACTTC. Translating it yields CASSQDSQLRYEQYF. This rearrangement joins TRBV14 to TRBJ2-7, with D unclear. The germline V gene has CDR1 SGHDN and CDR2 FVKESK. V lost 0 bases and J 4 bases, leaving 13 bases between the germline ends. The CDR3 spans 15 residues.

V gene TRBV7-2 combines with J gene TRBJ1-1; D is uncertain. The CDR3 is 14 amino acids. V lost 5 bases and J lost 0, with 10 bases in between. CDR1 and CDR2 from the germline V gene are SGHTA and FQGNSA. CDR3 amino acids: CASSPNAMNTEAFF. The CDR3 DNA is TGTGCCAGCAGCCCAAATGCTATGAACACTGAAGCTTTCTTT.

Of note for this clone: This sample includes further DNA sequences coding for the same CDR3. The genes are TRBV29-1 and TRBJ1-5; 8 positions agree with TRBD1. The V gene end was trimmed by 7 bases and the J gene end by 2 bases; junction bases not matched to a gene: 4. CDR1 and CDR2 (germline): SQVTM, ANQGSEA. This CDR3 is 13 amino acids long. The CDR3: CSAGQGGNQPQHF. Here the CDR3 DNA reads TGCAGCGCAGGACAGGGTGGCAATCAGCCCCAGCATTTT. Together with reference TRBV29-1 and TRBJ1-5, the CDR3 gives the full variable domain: SAVISQKPSRDICQRGTSLTIQCQVDSQVTMMFWYRQQPGQSLTLIATANQGSEATYESGFVIDKFPISRPNLTFSTLTVSNMSPEDSSIYLCSAGQGGNQPQHFGDGTRLSIL.

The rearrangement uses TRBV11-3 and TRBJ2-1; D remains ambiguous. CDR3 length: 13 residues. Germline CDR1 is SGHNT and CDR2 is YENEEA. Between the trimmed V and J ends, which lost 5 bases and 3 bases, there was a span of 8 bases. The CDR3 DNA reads TGTGCCAGCAGCCTCACACACTACAATGAGCAGTTCTTC. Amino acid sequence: CASSLTHYNEQFF.

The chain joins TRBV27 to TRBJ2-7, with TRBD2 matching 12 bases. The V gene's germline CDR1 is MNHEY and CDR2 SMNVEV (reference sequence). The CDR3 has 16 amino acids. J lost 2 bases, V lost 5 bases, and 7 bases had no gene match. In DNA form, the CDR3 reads TGTGCCAGCAGTCTCCTAGCGGGAGGGGGCCCCTACGAGCAGTACTTC. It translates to CASSLLAGGGPYEQYF.

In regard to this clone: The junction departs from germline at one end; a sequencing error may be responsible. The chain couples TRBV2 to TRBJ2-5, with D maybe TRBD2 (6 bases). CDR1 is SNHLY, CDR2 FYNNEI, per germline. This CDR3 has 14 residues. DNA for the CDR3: TGTGCCAGCAGTGAAGCGCTTGGCGGGGAGATCCAGTACTTC. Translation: CASSEALGGEIQYF. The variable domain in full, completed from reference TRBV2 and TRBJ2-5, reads EPEVTQTPSHQVTQMGQEVILRCVPISNHLYFYWYRQILGQKVEFLVSFYNNEISEKSEIFDDQFSVERPDGSNFTLKIRSTKLEDSAMYFCASSEALGGEIQYFGPGTRLLVL.

This CDR3 is CASSSRTSWAEAFF. The CDR3 DNA sequence: TGTGCCAGTAGTTCCCGGACATCGTGGGCTGAAGCTTTCTTT. The chain couples TRBV19 to TRBJ1-1; TRBD1 is a possible D gene (5 bases). Looked up from germline, CDR1 is LNHDA and CDR2 is SQIVND (reference sequence). The CDR3 runs 14 residues. V lost 5 bases and J 6 bases, leaving 16 bases between the germline ends.

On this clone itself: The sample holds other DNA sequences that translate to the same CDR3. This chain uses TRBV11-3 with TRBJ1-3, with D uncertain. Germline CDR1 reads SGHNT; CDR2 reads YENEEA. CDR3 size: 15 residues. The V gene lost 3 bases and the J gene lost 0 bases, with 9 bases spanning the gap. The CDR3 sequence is CASSFDSSSGNTIYF. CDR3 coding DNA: TGTGCCAGCAGCTTCGACTCTAGCTCTGGAAACACCATATATTTT.

CDR3 protein: CAISAGQGYEQYF. CDR3 nucleotides: TGTGCCATCAGTGCCGGACAGGGCTACGAGCAGTACTTC. This chain joins TRBV10-3 and TRBJ2-7; 8 nucleotides agree with TRBD1. The V gene's germline CDR1 is ENHRY and CDR2 SYGVKD. The CDR3 runs 13 residues. Losses at the gene ends were 4 bases for V and 3 bases for J; bases not matched to a gene: 2.